The 31 T cell receptor beta chains in this list originate from one sample, sequenced in a study of blood T cell repertoires in COVID-19. Profiled with immunoSEQ multiplex PCR; TCRdb holds only in-frame clones, not every one. Of 220,000 or so clones in the sample, around 81% were seen once. Sequenced sample: peripheral blood. The source is a woman between 25 and 40 years old who had recovered from COVID-19.

V is TRBV29-1 and J is TRBJ1-1; TRBD1 is a possible D gene (5 bases). Trimming removed 3 bases from V and 1 base from J, with 12 bases in between. This CDR3 region has 14 residues. The V gene's germline CDR1 is SQVTM and CDR2 ANQGSEA. The CDR3 region is CSVEEQAGNTEAFF. CDR3 DNA sequence: TGCAGCGTTGAGGAACAGGCTGGGAACACTGAAGCTTTCTTT.

This chain uses TRBV6-5 with TRBJ2-1, with unresolved D. The CDR3 sequence is 14 residues long. Germline CDR1 and CDR2: MNHEY and SVGAGI. V shed 6 bases and J shed 4 bases, with 13 bases lying between them. CDR3 sequence (DNA): TGTGCCAGCAGCAGAATCCAGGTTTACAATGAGCAGTTCTTC. It translates to CASSRIQVYNEQFF.

This rearrangement joins TRBV7-9 to TRBJ2-5; D not certain. V lost 3 bases and J lost 3, with 5 bases in between. This CDR3 is built from 12 residues. Germline V CDR1 and CDR2: SEHNR, FQNEAQ (reference sequence). CDR3: CASSFQEETQYF. As DNA, the CDR3 is TGTGCCAGCAGCTTCCAGGAAGAGACCCAGTACTTC.

There are a few counts of this clone. The gene calls are TRBV4-1 and TRBJ2-2, with 10 bases aligning to TRBD1. Germline lookup yields CDR1 MGHRA and CDR2 YSYEKL. The CDR3 is 15 residues long. V lost 3 bases to trimming and J lost 5 bases; unmatched junction nucleotides: 3. The DNA for the CDR3 is TGCGCCAGCAGCCAGGGACAGGGGAGAACCGGGGAGCTGTTTTTT. It yields the protein CASSQGQGRTGELFF.

The chain uses TRBV5-6 and TRBJ1-1; D not resolved. V was clipped by 1 base and J by 2 bases, with 9 bases between them. Germline-derived CDR1 and CDR2 are SGHDT and YYEEEE. There are 14 residues in the CDR3. CDR3 region: CASSLPLSNTEAFF. Here the CDR3 DNA reads TGTGCCAGCAGCTTGCCCCTCAGTAACACTGAAGCTTTCTTT.

This rearrangement joins TRBV19 to TRBJ1-4, with D possibly TRBD1 on 5 matching bases. Trimming shortened V by 1 base and J by 6 bases, and 18 bases separated the two germline ends. CDR1 is LNHDA, CDR2 SQIVND, per germline (reference sequence). The CDR3 is 17 amino acids. The CDR3 bases are TGTGCCAGTAGTATAGGGGGCCGCGGGACCTGGCATGAAAAACTGTTTTTT. As protein: CASSIGGRGTWHEKLFF.

This clone appeared once. The genes are TRBV19 and TRBJ2-7; TRBD1 might be the D (5 bases). Germline loops: CDR1 LNHDA, CDR2 SQIVND (reference sequence). Between the trimmed V and J ends, which lost 1 base and 6 bases, there was a span of 22 bases. CDR3 size: 17 residues. The CDR3 DNA sequence: TGTGCCAGTAGTATAGTGGCGACAGCTCTGCCCTTTTCCGAGCAGTACTTC. Amino acid sequence: CASSIVATALPFSEQYF.

This chain links TRBV28 with TRBJ2-3, with 16 bases identical to TRBD2. The trim removed 6 bases at V and 6 bases at J, leaving 9 bases unmatched. The length of the CDR3 is 17 residues. Germline-derived CDR1 and CDR2 are MDHEN and SYDVKM. CDR3: CASSRGPGLAGGDTQYF. The CDR3 DNA is TGTGCCAGCAGCCGTGGCCCGGGACTAGCGGGAGGGGATACGCAGTATTTT.

This chain joins TRBV28 and TRBJ1-2, with a weak D call TRBD1 (6 bases). V was shortened by 6 bases and J by 7 bases, with 12 bases between the two germline ends. The CDR3 is 12 amino acids. From germline, CDR1 is MDHEN and CDR2 SYDVKM. The CDR3 DNA is TGTGCCAGCAGATCACAGGGCTCTGGCTACACCTTC. It specifies CASRSQGSGYTF.

Only a few counts were recorded for this clone. The rearrangement joins TRBV30 to TRBJ1-2; 8 nucleotides match TRBD1. After removal of 6 bases from V and 6 bases from J, the junction contained 6 bases not matched to a gene. Germline values: CDR1 GTSNPN, CDR2 SVGIG (reference sequence). The CDR3 covers 12 residues. CDR3 nucleotides: TGTGCCTGTCCGGGACAGGTTGATGGCTACACCTTC. The encoded protein is CACPGQVDGYTF.

The chain joins TRBV6-5 to TRBJ2-7, with 7 positions matching TRBD1. The V segment lost 4 bases and the J segment 0 bases; nucleotides outside the gene matches: 6. CDR3 size: 15 residues. CDR1 and CDR2 (germline): MNHEY, SVGAGI. The CDR3 here is CASSSGQVGSYEQYF. CDR3 bases: TGTGCCAGCAGTTCCGGACAGGTGGGCTCCTACGAGCAGTACTTC.

V usage is TRBV6-5 and J usage is TRBJ2-3, with D perhaps matching TRBD2 (5 bases). CDR3 length: 14 residues. CDR1 and CDR2 from the germline V gene are MNHEY and SVGAGI. V was cut by 3 bases and J by 4 bases, with 11 bases left in between. The CDR3 sequence: CASSYGLASDTQYF. The CDR3, as DNA: TGTGCCAGCAGTTATGGGCTAGCCTCAGATACGCAGTATTTT.

The chain recombines TRBV28 with TRBJ2-1; TRBD1 aligns across 8 bases. The CDR3 spans 16 residues. V lost 5 bases to trimming and J lost 3 bases; unmatched junction nucleotides: 9. Germline CDR1 MDHEN, CDR2 SYDVKM. The CDR3 nucleotides are TGTGCCAGCAGTACCAGGGGGCACACCTACTACAATGAGCAGTTCTTC. The encoded protein is CASSTRGHTYYNEQFF.

A word on this clone: The germline gene is not matched at one end of the junction; a read error may be the cause. V gene TRBV24-1 combines with J gene TRBJ2-3, with TRBD2 as a possible D gene (6 bases). CDR3 size: 14 residues. The germline V gene encodes CDR1 KGHDR and CDR2 SFDVKD. The CDR3 DNA follows: TGTGCCACCAGTGATTTGACTAGCAGAGATACGCAGTATTTT. It yields the protein CATSDLTSRDTQYF.

The chain has TRBV10-3 and TRBJ2-7; 7 nucleotides agree with TRBD1. Germline values: CDR1 ENHRY, CDR2 SYGVKD. The CDR3 contains 13 residues. Unmatched junction bases numbered 7, after V lost 11 bases and J lost 0 bases. CDR3 sequence (DNA): TGTGCCGTCGGGACAGCCGACTCCTACGAGCAGTACTTC. Translating it yields CAVGTADSYEQYF.

This clone turned up a few times. The CDR3 nucleotides read TGCGCCAGCAGCGCAACAGGGGGCTCCTACGAGCAGTACTTC. Its protein is CASSATGGSYEQYF. V gene TRBV5-1 combines with J gene TRBJ2-7, with 8 bases aligning to TRBD1. Per germline, CDR1 SGHRS and CDR2 YFSETQ. There are 14 residues in the CDR3. The junction had 3 bases not matched to a gene; V was cut back by 4 bases and J by 0 bases.

This chain uses TRBV7-2 with TRBJ2-3, with D tentatively TRBD2 (5 bases). Trimming shortened V by 10 bases and J by 3 bases, and 14 bases separated the two germline ends. Germline V gene lookup returns CDR1 SGHTA and CDR2 FQGNSA. CDR3 size: 13 residues. CDR3 region: CAKDSGGTDTQYF. CDR3 sequence (DNA): TGTGCCAAGGACTCCGGAGGAACAGATACGCAGTATTTT.

This sequence joins TRBV7-6 and TRBJ2-1; TRBD2 matches at 14 bases. CDR3 length: 15 residues. The junction had 1 base not matched to a gene; V was cut back by 3 bases and J by 6 bases. CDR1 and CDR2 (germline): SGHVS, FNYEAQ. CDR3 sequence reads: CASSFGTSGSNEQFF. In DNA, the CDR3 is TGTGCCAGCAGCTTCGGGACTAGCGGGAGCAATGAGCAGTTCTTC.

This chain uses TRBV11-2 with TRBJ1-4, with 8 bases lining up with TRBD1. The trim removed 4 bases at V and 4 bases at J, leaving 2 bases unmatched. The germline gives CDR1 SGHAT, CDR2 FQNNGV. This CDR3 is built from 14 residues. CDR3 amino acids: CASSSTGVNEKLFF. The CDR3 region has the DNA TGTGCCAGCAGCTCGACAGGGGTTAATGAAAAACTGTTTTTT.

The genes are TRBV25-1 and TRBJ2-5, with 14 bases matching TRBD2. The V and J ends lost 4 bases and 5 bases, in that order; junction bases with no gene match: 9. The CDR3 has 17 amino acids. The V gene's germline CDR1 is MGHDK and CDR2 SYGVNS. The DNA of the CDR3 is TGTGCCAGCAGTGCCGGGACTAGCGGGAGCCTCGGGGAGACCCAGTACTTC. As protein: CASSAGTSGSLGETQYF. The complete variable domain, with remaining parts taken from reference TRBV25-1 and TRBJ2-5, reads EADIYQTPRYLVIGTGKKITLECSQTMGHDKMYWYQQDPGMELHLIHYSYGVNSTEKGDLSSESTVSRIRTEHFPLTLESARPSHTSQYLCASSAGTSGSLGETQYFGPGTRLLVL.

The rearrangement uses TRBV28 and TRBJ2-5, with a possible D match to TRBD1 (5 bases). The ends were cut back, 5 bases at V and 7 bases at J, with 17 bases in the middle. The germline V gene encodes CDR1 MDHEN and CDR2 SYDVKM. The CDR3 runs 14 residues. The CDR3 coding sequence is TGTGCCAGCAGTCCCAGGGAAGTTGGTGTGACCCAGTACTTC. Translating gives CASSPREVGVTQYF.

The chain has TRBV28 and TRBJ2-3; 10 bases are shared with TRBD2. The CDR3 is 16 residues long. V lost 1 base and J lost 0; bases outside the gene matches: 1. Germline CDR1 and CDR2: MDHEN and SYDVKM. The CDR3 region has the DNA TGTGCCAGCAGTTTATTAGCGGGAGGAAGCACAGATACGCAGTATTTT. Protein product: CASSLLAGGSTDTQYF.

The chain has TRBV7-3 and TRBJ2-1; D ambiguous. This CDR3 has 14 residues. V was clipped by 1 base and J by 7 bases, with 11 bases between them. Germline CDR1 is SGHTA and CDR2 is FQGTGA. CDR3 residues: CASSLMGHGNEQFF. The CDR3 DNA reads TGTGCCAGCAGCTTAATGGGCCATGGGAATGAGCAGTTCTTC.

The chain is built from TRBV7-2 and TRBJ1-2, with D possibly being TRBD1 (5 bases). Trimming cost V 0 bases and J 2 bases, with 10 bases left between them. The germline gives CDR1 SGHTA, CDR2 FQGNSA. The CDR3 runs 15 residues. The chain's CDR3 is CASSLAPGKNYGYTF. For the CDR3, the DNA is TGTGCCAGCAGCTTAGCCCCAGGGAAGAACTATGGCTACACCTTC.

This sequence joins TRBV30 and TRBJ2-5; TRBD1 aligns across 11 bases. Germline assignment: CDR1 GTSNPN and CDR2 SVGIG (reference sequence). The CDR3 is 13 residues long. The DNA for the CDR3 is TGTGCTTTGGGACAGGGGGACCCTGGTGACCAGTACTTC. Residues: CALGQGDPGDQYF.

The V and J genes are TRBV27 and TRBJ2-5, with unresolved D. The CDR3 runs to 13 residues. Looked up from germline, CDR1 is MNHEY and CDR2 is SMNVEV (reference sequence). Trimming removed 3 bases from V and 3 bases from J, with 8 bases in between. The CDR3 loop is CASSFGMEETQYF. The CDR3 DNA follows: TGTGCCAGCAGTTTCGGTATGGAAGAGACCCAGTACTTC.

V usage is TRBV5-5 and J usage is TRBJ1-2; a possible D gene is TRBD1 (5 bases). Trimming shortened V by 0 bases and J by 3 bases, and 12 bases separated the two germline ends. The CDR3 totals 15 residues. Germline CDR1 SGHKS, CDR2 YYEKEE (reference sequence). The DNA for the CDR3 is TGTGCCAGCAGCTTGGTTCCCGGGACTGACTATGGCTACACCTTC. Translating gives CASSLVPGTDYGYTF.

J is TRBJ2-3 and V is TRBV7-6; the D is unclear. CDR1 SGHVS and CDR2 FNYEAQ come from the germline V gene. Trimming left V 5 bases short and J 0 bases short, with 9 bases between. The CDR3 has 14 residues. For the CDR3, the DNA is TGTGCCAGCAGCCCGAGGCCTAGCACAGATACGCAGTATTTT. This encodes CASSPRPSTDTQYF.

In this sample, this clone turned up a few times. The V call is TRBV7-9, the J call TRBJ1-5; TRBD1 matches 9 bases. This CDR3 contains 14 residues. Trimming cost V 8 bases and J 10 bases; bases outside gene matches: 12. CDR1 and CDR2 from the germline V gene are SEHNR and FQNEAQ (reference sequence). The DNA for the CDR3 is TGTGCCAGCGCTACCGGGACAGGGATTTTTCCCCAGCATTTT. Protein product: CASATGTGIFPQHF.

The chain has TRBV29-1 and TRBJ1-2; 7 nucleotides line up with TRBD1. CDR1 is SQVTM, CDR2 ANQGSEA, per germline. The trim removed 4 bases at V and 3 bases at J, leaving 5 bases unmatched. CDR3 size: 13 residues. CDR3 DNA sequence: TGCAGCGTTGGGCCAGGGGGATACTATGGCTACACCTTC. Its translation is CSVGPGGYYGYTF.

This chain connects TRBV28 to TRBJ2-1; D may be TRBD1 (7 bases). CDR1 and CDR2 (germline): MDHEN, SYDVKM. Trimming removed 7 bases at V and 7 bases at J, with 20 bases between. CDR3 size: 15 residues. The CDR3 loop is CASTLEGARGNEQFF. CDR3 sequence (DNA): TGTGCCAGCACCTTGGAGGGGGCGAGGGGTAATGAGCAGTTCTTC.